This T cell receptor beta chain was identified in a study of graft-versus-host responses after intestinal transplantation. Across the whole study: Multivisceral, liver-intestinal, or isolated intestinal transplants were given to recipients. For two to four years after anti-thymocyte globulin induction, all recipients took tacrolimus and steroids. General study findings and limits: GvH clones appeared in recipient marrow, some first in ileum or blood. High graft-versus-host to host-versus-graft T cell clonal ratios marked allografts of patients with graft-donor macrochimerism.

This clone was seen more than once but under ten times. Its antigen remains unidentified. TCRdb keeps only in-frame clones here, not all; method: immunoSEQ multiplex PCR. This sample has fewer than 4,500 clones; 60% to 75% occur once, and the top ten carry about 7%. This CDR3 contains 14 residues. CDR1 SGHKS and CDR2 YYEKEE come from the germline V gene (reference sequence). V dropped 4 bases and J dropped 7 bases, with 16 bases sitting between them. The sample's time point: postoperative day 105 after intestinal transplantation (dayNNNN = postoperative day). Researchers processed graft tissue to release intraepithelial and lamina propria lymphocytes.

This receptor was identified in a human patient who received an intestinal transplant, so some T cells may come from the graft donor. The chain recombines TRBV5-5 with TRBJ2-3, with D unresolved. This material consisted of ileum tissue, taken 105 days after intestinal transplantation. DNA of the CDR3: TGTGCCAGCAGCACCGGGCCTATCCCGAATACGCAGTATTTT. This gives the protein CASSTGPIPNTQYF.